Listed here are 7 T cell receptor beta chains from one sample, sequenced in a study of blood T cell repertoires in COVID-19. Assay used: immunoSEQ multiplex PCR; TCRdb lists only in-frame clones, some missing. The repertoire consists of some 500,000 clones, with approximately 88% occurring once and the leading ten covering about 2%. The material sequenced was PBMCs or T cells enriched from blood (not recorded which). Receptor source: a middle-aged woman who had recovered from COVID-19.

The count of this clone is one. Written as DNA, the CDR3 is TGTGCCAGCATCACGGCCAGGGGCGGCTATGGCTACACCTTC. This translates into CASITARGGYGYTF. V is TRBV5-5 and J is TRBJ1-2; tentatively, D is TRBD1 (6 bases). V was clipped by 6 bases and J by 4 bases, with 16 bases between them. This CDR3 region has 14 residues. From germline, CDR1 is SGHKS and CDR2 YYEKEE (reference sequence).

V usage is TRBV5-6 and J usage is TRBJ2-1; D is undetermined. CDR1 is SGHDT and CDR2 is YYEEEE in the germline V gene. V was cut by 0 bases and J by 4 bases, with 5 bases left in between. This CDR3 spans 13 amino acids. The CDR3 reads CASSLGAYNEQFF. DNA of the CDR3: TGTGCCAGCAGCTTGGGCGCTTACAATGAGCAGTTCTTC.

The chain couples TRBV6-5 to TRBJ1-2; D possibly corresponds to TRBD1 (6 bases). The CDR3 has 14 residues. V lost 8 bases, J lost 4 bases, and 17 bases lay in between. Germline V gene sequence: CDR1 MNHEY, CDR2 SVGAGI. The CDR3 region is CASRLGARVYGYTF. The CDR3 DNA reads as TGTGCCAGCCGCTTGGGGGCGAGGGTCTATGGCTACACCTTC.

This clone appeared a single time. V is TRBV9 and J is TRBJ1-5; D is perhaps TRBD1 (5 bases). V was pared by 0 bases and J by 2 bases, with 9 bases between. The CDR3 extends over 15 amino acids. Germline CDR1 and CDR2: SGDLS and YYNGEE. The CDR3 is CASSVDIGGNQPQHF. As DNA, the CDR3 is TGTGCCAGCAGCGTAGATATAGGGGGCAATCAGCCCCAGCATTTT. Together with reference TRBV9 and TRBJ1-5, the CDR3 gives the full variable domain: DSGVTQTPKHLITATGQRVTLRCSPRSGDLSVYWYQQSLDQGLQFLIQYYNGEERAKGNILERFSAQQFPDLHSELNLSSLELGDSALYFCASSVDIGGNQPQHFGDGTRLSIL.

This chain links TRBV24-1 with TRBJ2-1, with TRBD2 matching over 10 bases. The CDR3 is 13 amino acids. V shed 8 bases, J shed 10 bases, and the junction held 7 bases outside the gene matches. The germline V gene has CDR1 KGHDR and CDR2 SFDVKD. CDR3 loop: CATIQIAGGEQFF. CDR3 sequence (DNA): TGTGCCACCATCCAGATAGCGGGAGGCGAGCAGTTCTTC.

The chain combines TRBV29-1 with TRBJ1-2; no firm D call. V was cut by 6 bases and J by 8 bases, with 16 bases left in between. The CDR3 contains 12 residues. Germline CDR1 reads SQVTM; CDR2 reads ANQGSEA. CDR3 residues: CSVRTTDPGYTF. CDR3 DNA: TGCAGCGTCCGTACCACAGACCCCGGCTACACCTTC.

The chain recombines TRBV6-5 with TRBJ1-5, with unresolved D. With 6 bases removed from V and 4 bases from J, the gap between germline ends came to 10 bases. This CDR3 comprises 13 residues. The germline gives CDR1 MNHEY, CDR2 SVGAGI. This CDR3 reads CASSPNENQPQHF. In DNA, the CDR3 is TGTGCCAGCAGCCCGAACGAGAATCAGCCCCAGCATTTT.